A selection of T cell receptor beta chains follows, all from one sample in a study of T cell repertoires in cytomegalovirus infection. The antigens of these receptors remain unknown. TCRdb recomputed calls from the reads with MiXCR, one row per CDR3 protein. The sample shows about 830,000 distinct CDR3 sequences, approximately 29% of them seen only once. Sequenced here: cultured CD8+ T cells from PBMCs, sampled from culture after CMV antigen stimulation. The receptors were gathered from a human donor in good health (CMV status not recorded). Some clones in this sample may be carry-over from other donors' samples. The CDR3 runs from the conserved cysteine through the conserved F or W. The order of the fields is V gene, clone size, D gene, J gene, CDR3 length, CDR3 protein, CDR3 DNA. The D gene is left open where the match is weak. Clone size appears in some rows only: once, few, many, or a class for an expanded clone.

>TRBV27|once|NA|TRBJ1-6|14
CASSFGVSDSPLHF
TGTGCCAGCAGTTTTGGCGTTTCGGATTCACCCCTCCACTTT
>TRBV7-2|many|TRBD2|TRBJ2-1|17
CASSLRASGGPYNEQFF
TGTGCCAGCAGCTTAAGGGCTAGCGGGGGGCCCTACAATGAGCAGTTCTTC
>TRBV7-9|few|TRBD2|TRBJ2-1|14
CASSSSGGIGEQFF
TGTGCCAGCAGCTCTAGCGGGGGGATCGGTGAGCAGTTCTTC
>TRBV19|NA|TRBD1|TRBJ2-5|17
CASSRGEGTVGYETQCF
TGTGCCAGTAGTAGAGGCGAAGGGACAGTTGGCTACGAGACCCAGTGCTTC
>TRBV29-1|many|NA|TRBJ1-1|11
CSVGPVDLAFF
TGCAGCGTTGGGCCCGTCGACTTGGCTTTCTTT
>TRBV12-3/TRBV12-4|NA|NA|TRBJ1-3|13
CASSLANGNTIYF
TGTGCCAGCAGTTTGGCGAACGGAAACACCATATATTTT
>TRBV7-1|NA|NA|TRBJ1-2|15
CASRPDGLGLYGYTF
TGTGCCAGCAGACCCGACGGGCTCGGGCTCTATGGCTACACCTTC
>TRBV2|few|NA|TRBJ1-1|15
CASSEFRGMNTEAFF
TGTGCCAGCAGTGAGTTTCGAGGGATGAACACTGAAGCTTTCTTT
>TRBV20-1|NA|NA|TRBJ1-5|14
CSATMSGSNQPQHF
TGCAGTGCTACCATGTCAGGGAGCAATCAGCCCCAGCATTTT
>TRBV20-1|NA|NA|TRBJ1-1|14
CSARDRGRAAEAFF
TGCAGTGCTAGAGACAGGGGAAGGGCTGCTGAAGCTTTCTTT
>TRBV7-8|many|NA|TRBJ2-1|18
CASSLVAPRQDTDNEQFF
TGTGCCAGCAGCTTAGTTGCCCCGCGACAGGATACCGACAATGAGCAGTTCTTC
>TRBV6-2/TRBV6-3|few|NA|TRBJ1-5|13
CASDQGTNQPQHF
TGTGCCAGCGATCAGGGGACCAATCAGCCCCAGCATTTT
>TRBV28|NA|TRBD1|TRBJ2-4|16
CASSTDRALAKNIQYF
TGTGCCAGCAGTACAGACAGGGCTCTAGCCAAAAACATTCAGTACTTC
>TRBV29-1|NA|NA|TRBJ1-2|13
CSGLDRTSYGYTF
TGCAGCGGACTGGACAGAACTTCCTATGGCTACACCTTC
>TRBV7-6|NA|NA|TRBJ1-1|17
CASSLFRTGVRATEAFF
TGTGCCAGCAGCTTATTTAGGACGGGTGTCAGGGCTACTGAAGCTTTCTTT
>TRBV27|few|NA|TRBJ2-5|16
CASSSPENLDQETQYF
TGTGCCAGCAGTTCACCAGAAAACCTAGACCAAGAGACCCAGTACTTC
>TRBV6-5|NA|NA|TRBJ2-2|14
CASSYSKVGRELFF
TGTGCCAGCAGTTACTCGAAAGTAGGCCGGGAGCTGTTTTTT
>TRBV15|NA|NA|TRBJ2-5|15
CATSRGFTERETQYF
TGTGCCACCAGCAGAGGGTTTACGGAGAGGGAGACCCAGTACTTC
>TRBV24-1|few|TRBD1|TRBJ2-1|16
CATSGTGQGAYNEQFF
TGTGCCACCAGTGGAACGGGACAGGGGGCTTACAATGAGCAGTTCTTC
>TRBV27|NA|TRBD2|TRBJ2-1|15
CASSLNSGWDNEQFF
TGTGCCAGCAGTTTGAATAGCGGGTGGGACAATGAGCAGTTCTTC
>TRBV12-5|many|NA|TRBJ1-5|15
CASGLVMTGGQPQHF
TGTGCTAGTGGTTTGGTAATGACAGGAGGTCAGCCCCAGCATTTT
>TRBV19|NA|NA|TRBJ1-1|10
CVSKGVEAFF
TGTGTCAGTAAGGGTGTTGAAGCTTTCTTT
>TRBV27|NA|NA|TRBJ2-3|16
CATFGPGGRYTDTQYF
NA
>TRBV27|NA|NA|TRBJ1-6|13
CASSLSLLRPLHF
TGTGCCAGCAGTTTATCCCTTTTGCGACCCCTCCACTTT
>TRBV5-6|NA|NA|TRBJ2-3|16
CASSYWTQPSTDTQYF
TGTGCCAGCAGCTACTGGACTCAACCGAGCACAGATACGCAGTATTTT
>TRBV19|NA|TRBD1|TRBJ2-5|13
CATNRGLYETQYF
TGTGCCACCAACAGGGGGTTATATGAGACCCAGTACTTC
>TRBV5-1|NA|NA|TRBJ2-2|16
CASSRGTGTNTGELFF
TGCGCCAGCAGCCGGGGAACAGGGACAAACACCGGGGAGCTGTTTTTT
>TRBV24-1|NA|NA|TRBJ1-2|12
CATSAQQYGYTF
TGTGCCACCAGCGCGCAACAATATGGCTACACCTTC
>TRBV19|once|NA|TRBJ1-5|15
CASSSGWGVNQPQHF
TGTGCCAGTAGTTCAGGATGGGGCGTTAATCAGCCCCAGCATTTT
>TRBV29-1|NA|NA|TRBJ2-5|12
CSVEGRQETQYF
TGCAGCGTTGAAGGTCGCCAAGAGACCCAGTACTTC
>TRBV15|once|NA|TRBJ2-5|14
CATSRAGSKETQYF
TGTGCCACCAGCAGAGCGGGGTCCAAAGAGACCCAGTACTTC
>TRBV15|NA|TRBD1|TRBJ2-6|17
CATSKYRGPQGANVLTF
TGTGCCACCAGCAAATACAGGGGGCCACAGGGGGCCAACGTCCTGACTTTC
>TRBV24-1|NA|NA|TRBJ2-2|15
CATTGDGTNTGELFF
TGTGCCACTACCGGCGACGGCACGAACACCGGGGAGCTGTTTTTT
>TRBV2|NA|TRBD2|TRBJ2-1|13
CAILGREDNEQFF
TGTGCCATCCTGGGACGGGAGGACAATGAGCAGTTCTTC
>TRBV13|few|NA|TRBJ1-1|12
CASSYGKAEAFF
TGTGCCAGCAGCTACGGGAAGGCTGAAGCTTTCTTT
>TRBV7-6|many|NA|TRBJ1-3|16
CASSLPTGSSGNTIYF
TGTGCCAGCAGCTTACCTACAGGGTCCTCTGGAAACACCATATATTTT
>TRBV6-2/TRBV6-3|few|NA|TRBJ2-1|15
CASSYFLGVPDEQFF
TGTGCCAGCAGTTACTTCCTGGGGGTTCCGGATGAGCAGTTCTTC
>TRBV7-9|many|NA|TRBJ2-3|12
CASSPMGDTQYF
TGTGCCAGCAGCCCGATGGGAGATACGCAGTATTTT
>TRBV6-2/TRBV6-3|NA|NA|TRBJ2-3|14
CASISGLNTDTQYF
TGTGCCAGCATTTCCGGCCTGAACACAGATACGCAGTATTTT
>TRBV7-6|many|NA|TRBJ2-3|13
CAIAAGYTDTQYF
TGTGCTATTGCAGCCGGATACACAGATACGCAGTATTTT
>TRBV14|few|NA|TRBJ2-1|12
CASSQGLGRQFF
TGTGCCAGCAGCCAAGGGTTGGGACGGCAGTTCTTC
>TRBV2|NA|NA|TRBJ2-1|16
CASSARGPGPYNEQFF
TGTGCCAGCAGTGCCAGGGGCCCCGGCCCCTACAATGAGCAGTTCTTC
>TRBV12-3/TRBV12-4|NA|NA|TRBJ2-2|11
CASLSTGELFF
TGTGCCAGCTTAAGCACCGGGGAGCTGTTTTTT
>TRBV18|NA|TRBD2|TRBJ2-7|16
CASSPRLAGGPYEQYF
TGTGCCAGCTCACCACGACTAGCGGGGGGGCCCTACGAGCAGTACTTC
>TRBV5-1|once|NA|TRBJ1-5|16
CASSLGPGPPNQPQHF
TGCGCCAGCAGCTTGGGGCCAGGGCCTCCCAATCAGCCCCAGCATTTT
>TRBV18|NA|NA|TRBJ2-5|15
CASSPSVWRQETQYF
TGTGCCAGCTCACCGTCGGTATGGAGACAAGAGACCCAGTACTTC
>TRBV27|once|NA|TRBJ2-5|13
CASSVGIWETQYF
TGTGCCAGCAGTGTGGGAATTTGGGAGACCCAGTACTTC
>TRBV18|many|NA|TRBJ2-5|15
CASSPIAGVQETQYF
TGTGCCAGCTCACCAATCGCAGGGGTCCAAGAGACCCAGTACTTC
>TRBV27|NA|TRBD1|TRBJ1-5|16
CASSRGDRVGMRPQHF
TGTGCCAGCAGTCGGGGGGACAGGGTAGGTATGAGGCCCCAGCATTTT
>TRBV2|few|NA|TRBJ1-2|11
CASEDDYGYTF
TGTGCCAGCGAGGACGACTATGGCTACACCTTC
>TRBV25-1|NA|NA|TRBJ1-2|14
CASRGGIENYGYTF
TGTGCCAGCAGGGGAGGGATCGAAAACTATGGCTACACCTTC
>TRBV4-3|NA|NA|TRBJ2-1|14
CASSPRPWGNEQFF
TGCGCCAGCAGCCCTAGACCGTGGGGTAATGAGCAGTTCTTC
>TRBV27|few|NA|TRBJ2-1|13
CASTGDNKLEQFF
TGTGCCAGCACCGGGGATAACAAACTAGAGCAGTTCTTC